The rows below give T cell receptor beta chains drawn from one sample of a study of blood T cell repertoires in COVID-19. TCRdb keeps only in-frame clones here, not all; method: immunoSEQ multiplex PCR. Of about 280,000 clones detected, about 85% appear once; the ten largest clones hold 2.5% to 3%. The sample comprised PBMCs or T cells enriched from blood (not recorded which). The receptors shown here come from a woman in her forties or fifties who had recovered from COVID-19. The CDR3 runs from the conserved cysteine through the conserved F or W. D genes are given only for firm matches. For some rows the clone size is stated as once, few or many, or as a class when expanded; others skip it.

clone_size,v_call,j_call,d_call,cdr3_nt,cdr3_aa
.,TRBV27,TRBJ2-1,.,TGTGCCAGCAGTCCAGCGGGCAATGAGCAGTTCTTC,CASSPAGNEQFF
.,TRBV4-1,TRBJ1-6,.,TGCGCCAGCAGCCCGGAACAGCCTTCCTATAATTCACCCCTCCACTTT,CASSPEQPSYNSPLHF
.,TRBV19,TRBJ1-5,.,TGTGCCAGTGATCGGACAGGCAATCAGCCCCAGCATTTT,CASDRTGNQPQHF
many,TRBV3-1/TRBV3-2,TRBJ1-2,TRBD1,TGTGCCAGCAGTAATCCGGGACAGGACTATGGCTACACCTTC,CASSNPGQDYGYTF
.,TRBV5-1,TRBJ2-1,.,TGCGCCAGCAGCAGAGACAGGAACTCCTACAATGAGCAGTTCTTC,CASSRDRNSYNEQFF
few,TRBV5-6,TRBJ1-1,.,TGTGCCAGCAGCAACCGACGGGTAACGGCTGAAGCTTTCTTT,CASSNRRVTAEAFF
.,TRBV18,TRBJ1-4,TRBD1,TGTGCCAGCTCACCACTTACAGGGGGAGGAGATGAAAAACTGTTTTTT,CASSPLTGGGDEKLFF
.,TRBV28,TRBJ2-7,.,TGTGCCAGCAGACAAGGAGGGGGCTACCACGAGCAGTACTTC,CASRQGGGYHEQYF
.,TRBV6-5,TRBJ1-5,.,TGTGCCAGCACCCCAGGGGCCAATCAGCCCCAGCATTTT,CASTPGANQPQHF
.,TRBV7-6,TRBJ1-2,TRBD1,TGTGCCAGCAGCCATACAGGGGGCGGACCAACTAACTATGGCTACACCTTC,CASSHTGGGPTNYGYTF
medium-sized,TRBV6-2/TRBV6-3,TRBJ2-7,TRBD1,TGTGCCAGCAGTTACCGGGACAGCTCCTACGAGCAGTACTTC,CASSYRDSSYEQYF
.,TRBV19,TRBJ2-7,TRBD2,TGTGCCAGTAGTCGGACTAGCGGGTCCTACGAGCAGTACTTC,CASSRTSGSYEQYF
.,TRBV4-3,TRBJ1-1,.,TGCGCCAGCAGCCAAGGGACCCGGGCGGGAAACACTGAAGCTTTCTTT,CASSQGTRAGNTEAFF
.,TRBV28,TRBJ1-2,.,TGTGCCAGCAGCGGGCGGGTTGGAAACTATGGCTACACCTTC,CASSGRVGNYGYTF
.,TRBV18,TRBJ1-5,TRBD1,TGTGCCAGCTCACCTACAGGGGAGTTACAGCCCCAGCATTTT,CASSPTGELQPQHF
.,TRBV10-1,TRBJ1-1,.,TGCGCCAGCAGTGCGTCGGGCAAATACACTGAAGCTTTCTTT,CASSASGKYTEAFF
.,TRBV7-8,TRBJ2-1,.,TGTGCCAGCAGCGGGAAAACGGGACTCCTCGATGAGCAGTTCTTC,CASSGKTGLLDEQFF
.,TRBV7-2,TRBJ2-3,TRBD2,TGTGCCAGCAGCCCAATCCTAGCGGGGAGCACAGATACGCAGTATTTT,CASSPILAGSTDTQYF